The entry below describes one T cell receptor (beta chain). The data stem from a study of tumor-infiltrating lymphocytes in oesophageal squamous cell carcinoma. TCRdb passed the PCR reads through MiXCR, listing each CDR3 protein once. The table shows 15,000 to 20,000 distinct CDR3 sequences, with 47% occurring only once. J gave up 1 base and V 1 base, and 8 bases lay outside the gene matches. CDR1 and CDR2 from the germline V gene are SGHTA and FQGNSA. The CDR3 has 17 residues. The chain links TRBV7-2 to TRBJ2-5; 8 bases match TRBD2. Sequencing was performed on normal esophageal tissue next to the tumor. This receptor was taken from a female donor with esophageal squamous cell carcinoma. CDR3 residues: CASSLVHGGAPQETQYF. In DNA form, the CDR3 reads TGTGCCAGCAGCTTAGTCCACGGGGGGGCCCCCCAAGAGACCCAGTACTTC.